The 28 T cell receptor beta chains presented below share a single source sample, sequenced in a study of blood T cells in healthy people across ages. Primers used in a second PCR of about 7 to 12 cycles were a sample-barcoded 5' primer and a J-beta primer mix. TCRdb fed the 5' RACE reads into MiXCR, producing one record per CDR3 protein. Among 1.5 million to 2 million distinct CDR3 sequences listed, about 39% were seen once. The sequenced material came from blood. These receptors originate from a human donor in good health.

This chain connects TRBV3-1 to TRBJ1-2; D possibly corresponds to TRBD1 (5 bases). V was trimmed by 1 base and J by 6 bases, leaving 9 bases between them. The CDR3 is 13 amino acids. Germline CDR1 and CDR2: LGHDT and YNNKEL (reference sequence). The CDR3: CASSQGGCNGYTF. The CDR3 DNA is TGTGCCAGCAGCCAAGGGGGCTGCAATGGCTACACCTTC.

The J gene is TRBJ1-6, the V gene TRBV5-1; the D is unclear. Germline CDR1 is SGHRS and CDR2 is YFSETQ. The CDR3 has 13 residues. Trimming removed 0 bases at V and 7 bases at J, with 5 bases between. CDR3 amino acids: CASSLENNSPLHF. The CDR3 DNA sequence: TGCGCCAGCAGCTTGGAGAACAATTCACCCCTCCACTTT.

This clonotype was detected only a few times. The chain has TRBV12-3 or TRBV12-4 and TRBJ1-4, with D perhaps TRBD1 (6 bases). CDR3 length equals 13 residues. Trimming removed 6 bases from V and 4 bases from J, with 9 bases in between. The CDR3, as DNA: TGTGCCAGCAGCAACAGGGATAATGAAAAACTGTTTTTT. This sequence encodes CASSNRDNEKLFF.

The DNA of the CDR3 is TGCAGTGCCATCCCGGGACAGGGGTTCTACGAGCAGTACTTC. This sequence encodes CSAIPGQGFYEQYF. The chain combines TRBV20-1 with TRBJ2-7, with TRBD1 matching 10 bases. Germline V lookup: CDR1 DFQATT, CDR2 SNEGSKA (reference sequence). V dropped 6 bases and J dropped 3; count of bases not matched to a gene: 8. The CDR3 sequence is 14 residues long.

J is TRBJ2-5 and V is TRBV5-1; 10 bases map to TRBD1. The better agreement between TRBJ2-7 and the DNA end casts doubt on the J call. The CDR3 consists of 16 residues. Germline CDR1 is SGHRS and CDR2 is YFSETQ. The CDR3 loop reads CASSRTLGQGDYEQYF. CDR3 DNA: TGCGCCAGCAGCCGAACACTTGGACAGGGGGATTACGAGCAGTACTTC.

The J gene is TRBJ1-4, the V gene TRBV4-1; D call uncertain. V lost 4 bases and J lost 8, with 17 bases in between. There are 15 residues in the CDR3. Germline V lookup: CDR1 MGHRA, CDR2 YSYEKL. Here the CDR3 DNA reads TGCGCCAGCAGCCCCAACAGCATGGTCGAGGAAAAACTGTTTTTT. Translation gives CASSPNSMVEEKLFF.

The chain employs TRBV20-1 and TRBJ2-5, with D unresolved. The CDR3 spans 14 residues. Per germline, CDR1 DFQATT and CDR2 SNEGSKA (reference sequence). V lost 4 bases and J 0 bases, leaving 12 bases between the germline ends. CDR3 coding DNA: TGCAGTGCTAACCATGGGGTGTACCAAGAGACCCAGTACTTC. Translating gives CSANHGVYQETQYF.

In this sample, this clonotype turned up many times. The chain combines TRBV4-2 with TRBJ2-3; D not resolved. Trimming took off 1 base at V and 1 base at J, with 6 bases between the two ends. CDR1 and CDR2 (germline): LGHNA, YNFKEQ. The CDR3 length is 14 residues. CDR3 in DNA: TGTGCCAGCAGCCAAGTTGGGCGCACAGATACGCAGTATTTT. The encoded protein is CASSQVGRTDTQYF.

The chain links TRBV12-3 or TRBV12-4 to TRBJ2-5; possibly TRBD1 for D (5 bases). The J call may be faulty, since TRBJ2-7 better matches the DNA end. This CDR3 has 11 amino acids. The chain's CDR3 is CASMQGLEQYF. The CDR3 region has the DNA TGTGCCAGCATGCAGGGCCTCGAGCAGTACTTC.

The rearrangement joins TRBV2 to TRBJ2-4, with 10 bases fitting TRBD2. The J call may be faulty, since TRBJ2-5 better matches the DNA end. The CDR3 covers 15 residues. Germline V gene sequence: CDR1 SNHLY, CDR2 FYNNEI. This CDR3 is CASSEELAGKETQYF. The CDR3 coding sequence is TGTGCCAGCAGTGAAGAACTAGCGGGGAAGGAGACCCAGTACTTC.

This clonotype appeared a few times. One base away lies a much larger clone, so this may be a sequencing read error. This chain links TRBV7-2 with TRBJ2-5, with D possibly being TRBD1 (5 bases). CDR1 and CDR2 (germline): SGHTA, FQGNSA. The CDR3 has 14 residues. The germline V and J ends were trimmed by 0 bases and 11 bases, with 16 bases remaining between them. The CDR3 DNA reads TGTGCCAGCAGCTTAGCAAGGACAAACAATGAGCAGTACTTC. Translating gives CASSLARTNNEQYF.

Many counts were recorded for this clonotype. The V and J genes are TRBV6-2 or TRBV6-3 and TRBJ2-1; D gene ambiguous. Trimming cost V 6 bases and J 6 bases, with 9 bases left between them. Per germline, CDR1 MNHEY and CDR2 SVGEGT. The CDR3 runs to 12 residues. CDR3 protein: CASSLMRNEQFF. CDR3 coding DNA: TGTGCCAGCAGCCTAATGCGCAATGAGCAGTTCTTC.

This sequence joins TRBV12-5 and TRBJ1-2, with D possibly TRBD1 on 6 matching bases. V lost 7 bases and J 2 bases, leaving 11 bases between the germline ends. Germline CDR1 reads LGHNT; CDR2 reads FRNRAP. The CDR3 has 13 amino acids. As DNA, the CDR3 is TGTGCTAGTGCCCTCGGGGGCAACTATGGCTACACCTTC. This encodes CASALGGNYGYTF. Complete variable domain (other parts from reference TRBV12-5 and TRBJ1-2): DARVTQTPRHKVTEMGQEVTMRCQPILGHNTVFWYRQTMMQGLELLAYFRNRAPLDDSGMPKDRFSAEMPDATLATLKIQPSEPRDSAVYFCASALGGNYGYTFGSGTRLTVV.

This clonotype was found a few times. The CDR3 region is CAWSRLERVDTQYF. CDR3 nucleotide sequence: TGTGCCTGGAGTCGCCTCGAGCGTGTAGATACGCAGTATTTT. V and J are TRBV30 and TRBJ2-3; no clear D gene. Germline-derived CDR1 and CDR2 are GTSNPN and SVGIG (reference sequence). The V and J ends lost 2 bases and 5 bases respectively, with 14 bases between them. This CDR3 comprises 14 residues.

This clonotype showed up just a few times. This chain links TRBV20-1 with TRBJ1-2, with D uncertain. V lost 4 bases to trimming and J lost 4 bases, with 4 bases between them. Germline V gene sequence: CDR1 DFQATT, CDR2 SNEGSKA (reference sequence). The CDR3 totals 10 residues. The CDR3 region has the DNA TGCAGTGCTACCGGCTATGGCTACACCTTC. Encoded protein: CSATGYGYTF.

The CDR3 protein is CASRPTGDTEAFF. CDR3 bases: TGCGCCAGCAGACCGACAGGGGACACTGAAGCTTTCTTT. The chain has TRBV5-1 and TRBJ1-1, with 8 bases that match TRBD1. Germline V lookup: CDR1 SGHRS, CDR2 YFSETQ. The length of the CDR3 is 13 residues. Germline trimming cut 5 bases from V and 3 bases from J; bases unmatched to any gene: 3.

This clonotype was detected only once. The chain has TRBV29-1 and TRBJ1-2, with 9 bases that match TRBD1. V trimming: 5 bases; J trimming: 0 bases; junction bases outside the gene matches: 4. This CDR3 comprises 14 residues. Germline CDR1 and CDR2: SQVTM and ANQGSEA. CDR3 DNA: TGCAGCGTTTTAGGACAGGGGCCTAACTATGGCTACACCTTC. Protein product: CSVLGQGPNYGYTF.

This clonotype occurred a few times. A read error may account for a junction end that differs from germline. J is TRBJ1-2 and V is TRBV12-3 or TRBV12-4; 7 bases fit TRBD1. CDR3 length: 15 amino acids. The CDR3 nucleotides are TGTGCCGGCAGTCCCGGGACAGCAGGGGCTAATGGCTACACCTTC. This gives the protein CAGSPGTAGANGYTF.

This chain connects TRBV29-1 to TRBJ2-5; D uncertain. The CDR3 has 11 residues. From germline, CDR1 is SQVTM and CDR2 ANQGSEA. CDR3 loop: CREKSQETQYF. The CDR3 DNA reads as TGCAGAGAGAAGTCCCAAGAGACCCAGTACTTC.

This chain uses TRBV6-1 with TRBJ2-1, with TRBD2 matching 8 bases. Germline-derived CDR1 and CDR2 are MNHNS and SASEGT. V shed 5 bases, J shed 7 bases, and the junction held 13 bases outside the gene matches. The CDR3 length is 16 residues. The CDR3 DNA sequence: TGTGCCAGCAGTTTGGTACTAGCGGCCTCTGGGAATGAGCAGTTCTTC. Translating it yields CASSLVLAASGNEQFF.

Points on this clonotype: At one of its ends the junction is not consistent with the germline gene, which may arise from a read error. The CDR3 region is CASSHGLEAFF. The CDR3 bases are TGCGCCAGCAGCCACGGGCTTGAAGCTTTCTTT. The chain recombines TRBV6-2 or TRBV6-3 with TRBJ1-1; D is uncertain. CDR1 MNHEY and CDR2 SVGEGT come from the germline V gene. This CDR3 is built from 11 residues.

This clonotype came up a few times. The CDR3 DNA sequence: TGCAGCGTGGGGTCTGGGGACACTGAAGCTTTCTTT. Its translation is CSVGSGDTEAFF. The chain has TRBV29-1 and TRBJ1-1; D not certain. Germline values: CDR1 SQVTM, CDR2 ANQGSEA. This CDR3 has 12 residues. V lost 6 bases to trimming and J lost 3 bases, with 11 bases between them.

The chain is built from TRBV27 and TRBJ2-1; TRBD2 might be the D (7 bases). The V gene's germline CDR1 is MNHEY and CDR2 SMNVEV (reference sequence). V dropped 3 bases and J dropped 10 bases, with 13 bases sitting between them. This CDR3 has 13 amino acids. The CDR3 protein is CASSFGGPREQFF. In DNA form, the CDR3 reads TGTGCCAGCAGTTTCGGGGGGCCTAGGGAGCAGTTCTTC.

This clonotype was picked up one time. A single base separates this from a much larger clone, so it may be a read error. The chain joins TRBV6-1 to TRBJ2-4; D gene uncertain. The end of the DNA aligns better with TRBJ2-7, so the J call may be wrong. There are 11 residues in the CDR3. Germline V gene data show CDR1 as MNHNS and CDR2 as SASEGT. The CDR3 sequence: CASKDGYEQYF. The CDR3 DNA sequence: TGTGCCAGCAAGGACGGCTACGAGCAGTACTTC.

In its sample, this clonotype was seen many times. This chain connects TRBV29-1 to TRBJ2-3; 8 bases align to TRBD2. Germline-derived CDR1 and CDR2 are SQVTM and ANQGSEA. V shed 4 bases, J shed 5 bases, and the junction held 5 bases outside the gene matches. The CDR3 totals 13 residues. CDR3 in amino acids: CSVGGLAGDTQYF. The CDR3 DNA sequence: TGCAGCGTTGGGGGTCTAGCGGGAGATACGCAGTATTTT.

In DNA form, the CDR3 reads TGCGCCAGCAGCTTAGCGGGGAACGTCTACGAGCAGTACTTC. It is translated as CASSLAGNVYEQYF. The chain uses TRBV5-1 and TRBJ2-5; 7 bases are shared with TRBD2. Judging by the DNA end, TRBJ2-7 fits better; the J call may be wrong. CDR3 length: 14 residues. Per the germline V gene, CDR1 is SGHRS and CDR2 is YFSETQ.

This clonotype was counted only a few times. This chain connects TRBV29-1 to TRBJ1-1; D remains unclear. Trimming stripped 7 bases from V and 1 base from J, with 7 bases between. The CDR3 sequence is 11 residues long. Germline V CDR1 and CDR2: SQVTM, ANQGSEA. The CDR3 loop is CSGEANTEAFF. CDR3 coding DNA: TGCAGCGGGGAGGCGAACACTGAAGCTTTCTTT.

The rearrangement links TRBV20-1 to TRBJ2-4; the D gene is possibly TRBD2 (5 bases). The DNA end is a closer match to TRBJ2-7, so the J assignment may be wrong. Germline values: CDR1 DFQATT, CDR2 SNEGSKA (reference sequence). CDR3 length: 15 amino acids. The CDR3 sequence: CSARARGALSYEQYF. The CDR3 region has the DNA TGCAGTGCTAGAGCCCGGGGAGCCCTAAGCTACGAGCAGTACTTC.